These 27 T cell receptor beta chains came from one sample sequenced in a study of Ad26.COV2.S vaccination and SARS-CoV-2 variants. Method: immunoSEQ multiplex PCR; TCRdb's copy keeps in-frame clones and lacks some. The data hold about 320,000 clones, with approximately 80% observed a single time. Treatment described: roughly 20 received Ad26.COV2.S at low or high dose, single or two shots; about 5 received placebo; per-sample allocation not given. Sampling happened 63 days after the first vaccine or placebo injection. The sequences come from peripheral blood, collected in a trial of Ad26.COV2.S vaccine versus placebo. All receptors come from a person between 18 and 65 years old who received the Ad26.COV2.S COVID-19 vaccine or a placebo.

The rearrangement links TRBV7-3 to TRBJ2-1; D is possibly TRBD1 (8 bases). Germline assignment: CDR1 SGHTA and CDR2 FQGTGA. This CDR3 contains 15 residues. V lost 5 bases and J lost 8, with 19 bases in between. Here the CDR3 reads CASSQNGQGGDEQFF. The CDR3 DNA reads as TGTGCCAGCAGCCAGAACGGACAGGGAGGGGATGAGCAGTTCTTC.

The genes are TRBV12-3 or TRBV12-4 and TRBJ1-2; no definite D call. The CDR3 is made up of 13 amino acids. Trimming cost V 3 bases and J 8 bases, with 13 bases left between them. CDR3 loop: CASSFSQVGGYTF. CDR3 bases: TGTGCCAGCAGTTTTTCCCAAGTTGGAGGCTACACCTTC.

The V gene is TRBV9, the J gene TRBJ2-3; 15 bases are a match to TRBD2. There are 15 residues in the CDR3. The V gene end was trimmed by 5 bases and the J gene end by 4 bases; junction bases not matched to a gene: 2. Germline loops: CDR1 SGDLS, CDR2 YYNGEE. CDR3 nucleotides: TGTGCCAGCAGTCGGACTAGCGGGGGGGCAGATACGCAGTATTTT. Protein: CASSRTSGGADTQYF.

The genes are TRBV7-2 and TRBJ1-2; 8 bases are a match to TRBD1. Trimming took 5 bases from V and 4 from J; bases not matched to a gene: 6. The CDR3 sequence is 14 residues long. Looked up from germline, CDR1 is SGHTA and CDR2 is FQGNSA. The chain's CDR3 is CASSRQGASYGYTF. The CDR3 region has the DNA TGTGCCAGCAGCCGTCAGGGGGCGAGCTATGGCTACACCTTC.

The chain carries TRBV9 and TRBJ1-5; D is undetermined. Trimming removed 0 bases at V and 3 bases at J, with 4 bases between. Germline V gives CDR1 SGDLS, CDR2 YYNGEE. This CDR3 is 13 amino acids long. CDR3: CASSVALNQPQHF. CDR3 DNA: TGTGCCAGCAGCGTAGCCCTCAATCAGCCCCAGCATTTT.

This clone was seen a few times. V is TRBV18 and J is TRBJ1-2, with 7 bases that match TRBD1. This CDR3 has 15 amino acids. Germline values: CDR1 KGHSH, CDR2 LQKENI. V gave up 0 bases and J gave up 3 bases; unmatched junction bases: 4. CDR3: CASSPPSTGHYGYTF. For the CDR3, the DNA is TGTGCCAGCTCACCACCTTCGACAGGGCACTATGGCTACACCTTC.

The chain joins TRBV20-1 to TRBJ2-1; 11 positions agree with TRBD2. The trim removed 3 bases at V and 2 bases at J, leaving 3 bases unmatched. The CDR3 runs 15 residues. Germline CDR1 and CDR2: DFQATT and SNEGSKA (reference sequence). The chain's CDR3 is CSASSGGAPYNEQFF. CDR3 in DNA: TGCAGTGCTAGTAGCGGGGGGGCTCCCTACAATGAGCAGTTCTTC.

On this clone: The identical CDR3 is also encoded by other nucleotide sequences in the sample. The chain recombines TRBV6-1 with TRBJ2-7; no reliable D call. Per the germline V gene, CDR1 is MNHNS and CDR2 is SASEGT. V lost 0 bases and J lost 4, with 4 bases in between. The length of the CDR3 is 12 residues. CDR3 coding DNA: TGTGCCAGCAGTGAAGCGGGGTACGAGCAGTACTTC. Its protein product is CASSEAGYEQYF.

The chain is built from TRBV11-2 and TRBJ1-4; 7 bases line up with TRBD1. Losses at the gene ends were 5 bases for V and 13 bases for J; bases not matched to a gene: 7. Germline CDR1 reads SGHAT; CDR2 reads FQNNGV. The CDR3 runs to 12 residues. As DNA, the CDR3 is TGTGCCAGCAGCCCGCAGACAGGGCGACTGTTTTTT. It is translated as CASSPQTGRLFF.

V gene TRBV28 combines with J gene TRBJ2-7; TRBD1 is a possible D gene (6 bases). Germline CDR1 is MDHEN and CDR2 is SYDVKM. This CDR3 is built from 14 residues. Trimming pared 10 bases from V and 0 bases from J, leaving 16 bases between. CDR3 loop: CATLPQGPSYEQYF. In DNA form, the CDR3 reads TGTGCCACCTTACCCCAGGGGCCCTCCTACGAGCAGTACTTC.

The sample holds one count of this clone. The chain recombines TRBV19 with TRBJ1-5; no definite D call. V lost 5 bases and J lost 4, with 15 bases in between. CDR1 is LNHDA, CDR2 SQIVND, per germline (reference sequence). This CDR3 is 15 amino acids long. DNA for the CDR3: TGTGCCAGTAGTTTCCAGGCGTTGAGGAATCAGCCCCAGCATTTT. Translation gives CASSFQALRNQPQHF.

The chain employs TRBV11-2 and TRBJ2-1; TRBD1 agrees at 7 bases. The trim removed 1 base at V and 7 bases at J, leaving 10 bases unmatched. The CDR3 length is 16 residues. Germline V gene lookup returns CDR1 SGHAT and CDR2 FQNNGV. The CDR3 DNA sequence: TGTGCCAGCAGCTTAGGTACAAACAGGGGACGAAATGAGCAGTTCTTC. This encodes CASSLGTNRGRNEQFF.

This rearrangement joins TRBV6-5 to TRBJ2-3, with a tentative D call TRBD2 (6 bases). The CDR3 runs to 15 residues. Germline V CDR1 and CDR2: MNHEY, SVGAGI. V gave up 5 bases and J gave up 1 base, with 13 bases separating them. CDR3 nucleotides: TGTGCCAGCAGTCGCGCGCGGGATGGCACAGATACGCAGTATTTT. It yields the protein CASSRARDGTDTQYF.

This rearrangement joins TRBV6-5 to TRBJ1-5, with 8 bases matching TRBD1. V trimming: 4 bases; J trimming: 5 bases; junction bases outside the gene matches: 4. Germline values: CDR1 MNHEY, CDR2 SVGAGI. This CDR3 has 14 amino acids. As DNA, the CDR3 is TGTGCCAGCAGTTTCGACAGGGGCGATCAGCCCCAGCATTTT. This codes for CASSFDRGDQPQHF.

V is TRBV7-9 and J is TRBJ1-4; D may be TRBD1 (6 bases). The CDR3 totals 15 residues. Deletions cut 5 bases from V and 7 bases from J, with 17 bases between. Looked up from germline, CDR1 is SEHNR and CDR2 is FQNEAQ (reference sequence). The DNA for the CDR3 is TGTGCCAGCAGCCCCCTGGGAGGGGGAAGTGAAAAACTGTTTTTT. The encoded protein is CASSPLGGGSEKLFF.

The rearrangement links TRBV7-9 to TRBJ1-1; 7 bases fit TRBD1. With 5 bases clipped from V and 6 bases from J, the junction kept 9 bases outside the gene matches. Germline assignment: CDR1 SEHNR and CDR2 FQNEAQ (reference sequence). The CDR3 spans 14 residues. This CDR3 is CASSRSRGTSEAFF. DNA for the CDR3: TGTGCCAGCAGCCGATCCAGGGGGACGTCTGAAGCTTTCTTT.

V gene TRBV19 combines with J gene TRBJ1-6, with a possible D match to TRBD1 (6 bases). Germline V gene sequence: CDR1 LNHDA, CDR2 SQIVND (reference sequence). V lost 4 bases and J lost 5, with 18 bases in between. The CDR3 covers 17 residues. Written as DNA, the CDR3 is TGTGCCAGTAGTACGGTTGGCTGGACAGTGGATAATTCACCCCTCCACTTT. It encodes CASSTVGWTVDNSPLHF. The full variable domain, in which reference TRBV19 and TRBJ1-6 provide the parts outside the CDR3, is DGGITQSPKYLFRKEGQNVTLSCEQNLNHDAMYWYRQDPGQGLRLIYYSQIVNDFQKGDIAEGYSVSREKKESFPLTVTSAQKNPTAFYLCASSTVGWTVDNSPLHFGNGTRLTVT.

The chain recombines TRBV11-3 with TRBJ2-7; 9 bases line up with TRBD2. Germline V gene sequence: CDR1 SGHNT, CDR2 YENEEA. The V segment lost 1 base and the J segment 7 bases; nucleotides outside the gene matches: 8. This CDR3 has 15 amino acids. The CDR3 DNA follows: TGTGCCAGCAGCTTAGGTAGCGGGGGCTTTAAGGAGCAGTACTTC. Its translation: CASSLGSGGFKEQYF.

CDR3 loop: CASSQTGQNDQPQHF. The CDR3, as DNA: TGCGCCAGCAGCCAAACGGGACAGAATGATCAGCCCCAGCATTTT. V and J are TRBV4-1 and TRBJ1-5; TRBD1 matches at 7 bases. The CDR3 is 15 amino acids. CDR1 and CDR2 from the germline V gene are MGHRA and YSYEKL. The ends lost 2 bases at V and 5 bases at J; junction bases unmatched: 6.

The chain couples TRBV28 to TRBJ1-6; maybe TRBD1 (6 bases). Germline assignment: CDR1 MDHEN and CDR2 SYDVKM. Trimming left V 3 bases short and J 13 bases short, with 10 bases between. The CDR3 contains 12 residues. The CDR3 loop is CASSFQGQPLHF. In DNA, the CDR3 is TGTGCCAGCAGTTTCCAGGGGCAGCCCCTCCACTTT.

The chain combines TRBV2 with TRBJ2-3, with D possibly being TRBD2 (6 bases). Germline lookup yields CDR1 SNHLY and CDR2 FYNNEI. Trimming stripped 4 bases from V and 10 bases from J, with 15 bases between. The CDR3 covers 13 residues. This chain's CDR3 is CASSVTERAPQYF. The DNA of the CDR3 is TGTGCCAGCAGTGTTACCGAGCGGGCGCCGCAGTATTTT. The full variable domain, in which reference TRBV2 and TRBJ2-3 provide the parts outside the CDR3, is EPEVTQTPSHQVTQMGQEVILRCVPISNHLYFYWYRQILGQKVEFLVSFYNNEISEKSEIFDDQFSVERPDGSNFTLKIRSTKLEDSAMYFCASSVTERAPQYFGPGTRLTVL.

V and J are TRBV19 and TRBJ2-3; D is possibly TRBD1 or TRBD2 (5 bases each). V lost 8 bases and J lost 0, with 9 bases in between. The CDR3 loop spans 13 amino acids. The germline CDR1 and CDR2 sequences are LNHDA and SQIVND (reference sequence). CDR3 sequence: CASGGQSTDTQYF. In DNA form, the CDR3 reads TGTGCCAGTGGAGGACAAAGCACAGATACGCAGTATTTT. The full variable domain, its missing parts supplied by reference TRBV19 and TRBJ2-3, is DGGITQSPKYLFRKEGQNVTLSCEQNLNHDAMYWYRQDPGQGLRLIYYSQIVNDFQKGDIAEGYSVSREKKESFPLTVTSAQKNPTAFYLCASGGQSTDTQYFGPGTRLTVL.

V is TRBV5-1 and J is TRBJ1-3, with D maybe TRBD1 (5 bases). CDR3 length: 14 residues. Germline V gene lookup returns CDR1 SGHRS and CDR2 YFSETQ. Trimming took off 5 bases at V and 3 bases at J, with 12 bases between the two ends. The CDR3 loop reads CASRIQESGNTIYF. In DNA, the CDR3 is TGCGCCAGCAGGATACAGGAGAGTGGAAACACCATATATTTT. Supplemented by reference TRBV5-1 and TRBJ1-3, the full variable domain reads KAGVTQTPRYLIKTRGQQVTLSCSPISGHRSVSWYQQTPGQGLQFLFEYFSETQRNKGNFPGRFSGRQFSNSRSEMNVSTLELGDSALYLCASRIQESGNTIYFGEGSWLTVV.

This chain links TRBV27 with TRBJ1-6, with 9 bases identical to TRBD1. V lost 8 bases to trimming and J lost 2 bases; unmatched junction nucleotides: 4. Per germline, CDR1 MNHEY and CDR2 SMNVEV (reference sequence). The CDR3 spans 15 residues. The chain's CDR3 is CASRDRVPYNSPLHF. The DNA for the CDR3 is TGTGCCAGCCGGGACAGGGTCCCCTATAATTCACCCCTCCACTTT.

This clone was observed a handful of times. The chain couples TRBV6-5 to TRBJ2-5; D uncertain. Trimming took 2 bases from V and 2 from J, leaving 15 bases between them. Per the germline V gene, CDR1 is MNHEY and CDR2 is SVGAGI. The CDR3 consists of 16 residues. The DNA for the CDR3 is TGTGCCAGCAGTTACCTTCCAGTATTAACACAAGAGACCCAGTACTTC. It specifies CASSYLPVLTQETQYF.

The chain combines TRBV4-1 with TRBJ1-4; TRBD1 is a possible D gene (5 bases). V was clipped by 4 bases and J by 1 base, with 13 bases between them. Germline assignment: CDR1 MGHRA and CDR2 YSYEKL. The CDR3 totals 16 residues. CDR3 in DNA: TGCGCCAGCAGCCGTGGACACGGGGAAACTAATGAAAAACTGTTTTTT. Protein product: CASSRGHGETNEKLFF.

This chain uses TRBV28 with TRBJ2-5; D assignment may be TRBD1 or TRBD2 (6 bases each). V shed 9 bases and J shed 9 bases, with 20 bases lying between them. The CDR3 extends over 13 amino acids. The germline gives CDR1 MDHEN, CDR2 SYDVKM. The CDR3 sequence is CASFGDLRGAQYF. As DNA, the CDR3 is TGTGCCAGTTTTGGGGACTTAAGGGGGGCCCAGTACTTC.